The rows below give T cell receptor beta chains drawn from one sample of a study of blood T cells in healthy people across ages. TCRdb itself ran the 5' RACE reads through MiXCR, one entry per CDR3 protein. Of hundreds of thousands of distinct CDR3 sequences listed, under 40% are singletons. Sequencing was performed on blood. The receptors derive from a man younger than 35 in good health. Both conserved end residues are part of each CDR3. Each record gives: D gene, J gene, V gene, clone size, CDR3 DNA, CDR3 protein. A D gene is named only where the DNA matches it firmly. Part of the rows lack a size; the others show once, few, many or a class for expanded clones.

- | TRBJ2-4 | TRBV20-1 | - | TGCAGTGTCTCACAGGGTGCCAAAAACATTCAGTACTTC | CSVSQGAKNIQYF
- | TRBJ1-2 | TRBV5-6 | - | TGTGCCAGCAGCTCCTACGGGGACGCCCCTCGTCTTGGTGGCTACACCTTC | CASSSYGDAPRLGGYTF
- | TRBJ2-5 | TRBV5-1 | few | TGCGCCAGCAGCTTGGTTGACAGGCCAGAAGAGACCCAGTACTTC | CASSLVDRPEETQYF
TRBD1 | TRBJ2-5 | TRBV29-1 | - | TGCAGCGTTGAAGATCTGAAACCTTGGACAGGAGCACAAGAGACCCAGTACTTC | CSVEDLKPWTGAQETQYF
- | TRBJ2-5 | TRBV10-3 | few | TGTGCCATCAGCGCAATCCACACCTCAGGGGTGGAGACCCAGTACTTC | CAISAIHTSGVETQYF
- | TRBJ2-5 | TRBV7-2 | - | TGTGCCAGCAGCTTAAGGGGCGGACGAGAAGAGACCCAGTACTTC | CASSLRGGREETQYF
- | TRBJ2-1 | TRBV7-6 | - | TGTGCCAGCAGCGTACCTAATTCGGGCGATGAGCAGTTCTTC | CASSVPNSGDEQFF
- | TRBJ2-3 | TRBV12-3/TRBV12-4 | - | TGTGCCAGCAGTTTAGGGGTCCCGGGCCTTGAGGGGGATACGCAGTATTTT | CASSLGVPGLEGDTQYF
- | TRBJ1-1 | TRBV5-1 | - | TGCGCCAGCAGCCGGACGGCCGAGACTGAAGCTTTCTTT | CASSRTAETEAFF
- | TRBJ2-3 | TRBV7-2 | - | TGTGCCAGCAGCTTAGGTCGGCACACAGATACGCAGTATTTT | CASSLGRHTDTQYF
TRBD1 | TRBJ2-1 | TRBV6-6 | - | TGTGCCAGCGACTCAGGGGGATTAAATGAGCAGTTCTTC | CASDSGGLNEQFF
- | TRBJ2-3 | TRBV12-5 | - | TGTGCTAGTGGACTCCGCCTAATCGGAGATACGCAGTATTTT | CASGLRLIGDTQYF
- | TRBJ2-1 | TRBV5-6 | - | TGTGCCAGCACCCATTACAATGAGCAGTTCTTC | CASTHYNEQFF
- | TRBJ2-7 | TRBV5-1 | many | TGCGCCAGCAGCTTAGGGAACAACTACGAGCAGTACTTC | CASSLGNNYEQYF
- | TRBJ1-5 | TRBV2 | few | TGTGCCAGCAGTGAGGAAGCAAATCAGCCCCAGCATTTT | CASSEEANQPQHF
TRBD1 | TRBJ2-4 | TRBV12-3/TRBV12-4 | few | TGTGCCAGCAGGCCCCGACAGGGGGCTTACATTCAGTACTTC | CASRPRQGAYIQYF
- | TRBJ2-5 | TRBV6-4 | - | TGTGCCAGCAGTGACTCGGATAGCGGAGCTAATGAGCAGTACTTC | CASSDSDSGANEQYF
TRBD1 | TRBJ2-1 | TRBV24-1 | few | TGTGCCACCAGTGAGTACAGGGACAGCTCCTACAATGAGCAGTTCTTC | CATSEYRDSSYNEQFF
- | TRBJ1-2 | TRBV20-1 | few | TGCAGTGCTAGCCCTCAGGGATTACTGGGAGGCTACACCTTC | CSASPQGLLGGYTF
TRBD1 | TRBJ1-1 | TRBV25-1 | few | TGTGCCAGCAGCGAGAATCCGGGACAGGGGGGTACTGAAGCTTTCTTT | CASSENPGQGGTEAFF
TRBD1 | TRBJ1-1 | TRBV11-2 | - | TGTGCCAGCAGTCAAGTACCTGGGACAGGGAACACTGAAGCTTTCTTT | CASSQVPGTGNTEAFF
- | TRBJ2-5 | TRBV4-1 | few | TGCGCCAGCAGCCAAGGCCTCAAAGAGACCCAGTACTTC | CASSQGLKETQYF
- | TRBJ2-2 | TRBV10-3 | once | TGTGCCATCAGTGGGAGTAGGGCCGCGCGCACCGGGGAGCTGTTTTTT | CAISGSRAARTGELFF
- | TRBJ2-5 | TRBV4-3 | - | TGCGCCAGCAGCCAAGACATGGGGGGTGGAAAGACCCAGTACTTC | CASSQDMGGGKTQYF
TRBD1 | TRBJ2-7 | TRBV20-1 | few | TGCAGTGCTTCCGGGACAGGCGGCAACGAGCAGTACTTC | CSASGTGGNEQYF
- | TRBJ2-5 | TRBV4-2 | many | TGTGCCAGCAGCCAAGATAACTACCGGGAGACCCAGTACTTC | CASSQDNYRETQYF
TRBD1 | TRBJ1-2 | TRBV20-1 | - | TGCAGTGCTTCCGACACAGGGGGCGCGGTAGGGTATGACTACACCTTC | CSASDTGGAVGYDYTF
- | TRBJ2-7 | TRBV27 | few | TGTGCCAGCAAAAGGGACGGAGATTCCTACGAGCAGTACTTC | CASKRDGDSYEQYF
- | TRBJ1-5 | TRBV12-3/TRBV12-4 | few | TGTGCCAGCAGAACCATAACAGGGCCCCAGCATTTT | CASRTITGPQHF
TRBD2 | TRBJ2-5 | TRBV4-1 | few | TGCGCCAGCAGCCAAGGTCTAGCGGGGGGTAGCGATGAGCAGTACTTC | CASSQGLAGGSDEQYF
TRBD1 | TRBJ2-5 | TRBV7-9 | - | TGTGCCAGCACCACCGGGACAGGGGGAGAGACCCAGTACTTC | CASTTGTGGETQYF
- | TRBJ1-1 | TRBV5-5 | few | TGTGCCAGCAGCACCAGGGTAAACACTGAAGCTTTCTTT | CASSTRVNTEAFF
TRBD2 | TRBJ2-1 | TRBV20-1 | many | TGCAGTGCTAGTAGTCGGCGGGGGAGCTCCTACAATGAGCAGTTCTTC | CSASSRRGSSYNEQFF
TRBD2 | TRBJ2-2 | TRBV5-4 | - | TGTGCCAGCAGCTTGTTTGCAGCGGGGGGCACCGGGGAGCTGTTTTTT | CASSLFAAGGTGELFF
- | TRBJ2-5 | TRBV30 | - | TGTGCCTGGAGTGCCGGTCATAATGAGCAGTACTTC | CAWSAGHNEQYF
- | TRBJ2-1 | TRBV2 | - | TGTGCCAGCAGTGCTAGGACGGAGATCGACAATGAGCAGTTCTTC | CASSARTEIDNEQFF
- | TRBJ1-1 | TRBV27 | once | TGTGCCAGCAGGGCACAGCGGCAGAACACTGAAGCTTTCTTT | CASRAQRQNTEAFF
- | TRBJ2-5 | TRBV12-3/TRBV12-4 | few | TGTGCCAGCAGTGTAGGGGTCGTGTTGGGCCAGTACTTC | CASSVGVVLGQYF
- | TRBJ2-3 | TRBV4-1 | - | TGCGCCAGCAGCCAAGGTTTGCGTGACGATACGCAGTATTTT | CASSQGLRDDTQYF
- | TRBJ2-5 | TRBV27 | - | TGTGCCAGCACCCGGTTGGGGGGAGAGACCCAGTACTTC | CASTRLGGETQYF
TRBD2 | TRBJ2-5 | TRBV5-1 | few | TGCGCCAGCAGCTTGGGCGGGACTAGCGGCTACAATGAGCAGTACTTC | CASSLGGTSGYNEQYF
TRBD1 | TRBJ1-2 | TRBV12-3/TRBV12-4 | many | TGTGCCAGCCGAGGGGGCGGCCTAGCCGCCTATGGCTACACCTTC | CASRGGGLAAYGYTF